This T cell receptor beta chain derives from a study of T cells in Graves' hyperthyroidism and ophthalmopathy. Findings and limits, study-wide: Blood also contained most expanded thyroid clonotypes above 0.001.

Amplified TCR beta CDR3 regions came from RNA transcripts. Carried out on the TCR CDR3, a first-round RT-PCR used the HTBI primer set. Each CDR3 protein gets one entry after TCRdb re-called the multiplex PCR reads with MiXCR. In the table there are about 360,000 distinct CDR3 sequences, approximately 13% of which are singletons. As regards this clonotype: Its antigen is still unknown.

This CDR3 has 14 residues. Per the germline V gene, CDR1 is MNHEY and CDR2 is SVGEGT. V shed 5 bases and J shed 6 bases, with 16 bases lying between them. Extraction of PBMCs used about 9.2 ml of fresh peripheral blood. The source of this sequence is a woman aged 18-29 years with Graves' hyperthyroidism. The sequencing input was blood. The rearrangement links TRBV6-2 or TRBV6-3 to TRBJ1-1, with D possibly TRBD1 on 6 matching bases. CDR3 nucleotides: TGTGCCAGCAGTAACTACGGGGGGCCCCCTGAAGCTTTCTTT. Translated: CASSNYGGPPEAFF.